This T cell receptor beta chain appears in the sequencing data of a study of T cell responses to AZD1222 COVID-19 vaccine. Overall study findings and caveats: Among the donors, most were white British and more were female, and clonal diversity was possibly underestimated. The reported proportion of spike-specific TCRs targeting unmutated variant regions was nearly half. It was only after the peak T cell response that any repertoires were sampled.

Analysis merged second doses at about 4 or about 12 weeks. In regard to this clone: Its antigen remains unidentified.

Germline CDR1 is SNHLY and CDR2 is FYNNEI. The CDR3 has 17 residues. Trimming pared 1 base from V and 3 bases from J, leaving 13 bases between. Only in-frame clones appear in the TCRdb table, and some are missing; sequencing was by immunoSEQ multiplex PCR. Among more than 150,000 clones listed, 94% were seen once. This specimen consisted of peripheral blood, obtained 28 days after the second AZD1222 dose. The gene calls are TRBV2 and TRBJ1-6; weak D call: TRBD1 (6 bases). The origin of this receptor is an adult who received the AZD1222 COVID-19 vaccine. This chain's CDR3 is CASSEGGGRGYNSPLHF. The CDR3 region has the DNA TGTGCCAGCAGTGAAGGGGGGGGCAGGGGCTATAATTCACCCCTCCACTTT.